This T cell receptor beta chain was documented in a study of blood T cell repertoires in COVID-19. The wider study: From T cells, B-cell-depleted T cells, or PBMCs came the material, which was cDNA or gDNA.

This CDR3 has 16 residues. With 3 bases removed from V and 2 bases from J, the gap between germline ends came to 16 bases. Looked up from germline, CDR1 is MDHEN and CDR2 is SYDVKM. Original processing notes: How many nucleated cells were present was estimated from reference gene primer amplification. The table came from immunoSEQ multiplex PCR; TCRdb's copy has only in-frame clones and leaves some out. V, J and clone size derive from that table, while D and trimming were established from the DNA sequence. The table shows roughly 390,000 clones, with about 85% occurring only once. The sequence derives from a woman aged 18-30 years with acute or convalescent COVID-19. Material: peripheral blood. This chain links TRBV28 with TRBJ1-2; maybe TRBD1 (5 bases). Here the CDR3 DNA reads TGTGCCAGCAGTTTGTTTACAGGTCCCCTAAACTATGGCTACACCTTC. Its protein is CASSLFTGPLNYGYTF.